This T cell receptor beta chain was observed in a study of T-cell memory formation after mild COVID-19. Study in general: Largely, TCR clusters stayed within a single donor.

Study-level points and caveats: Within pre-infection memory, some responding clones were found, suggesting cross-reactive memory joined.

The CDR3 is made up of 14 amino acids. The V and J ends lost 0 bases and 6 bases respectively, with 11 bases between them. Turning to this clonotype: What it binds is unknown.

The 5'RACE method, run with constant-segment primers, produced TCR alpha and TCR beta cDNA libraries (carrying sample barcodes and UMIs). Via MiXCR, TCRdb re-called the 5' RACE reads, giving one row per CDR3 protein. This table has around 440,000 distinct CDR3 sequences, roughly 18% appearing once. This clonotype was sampled from an adult woman who had mild COVID-19 (a few samples of this study predate the infection). Cell type and time point are not known. The rearrangement links TRBV12-3 or TRBV12-4 to TRBJ1-1; D is unresolved. Material: PBMCs or a T cell subset sorted from them (not recorded which). DNA of the CDR3: TGTGCCAGCAGTTTAGCCTCCGGACGGGCTGAAGCTTTCTTT. Protein sequence: CASSLASGRAEAFF.